What follows describes a single T cell receptor (beta chain). No antigen is known for it. A second roughly 6 to 12 cycle PCR used barcoded and J-beta primers. Each TCR beta cDNA got a 12-nucleotide random molecular identifier. Sequencing yielded, for each sample, at least 3 million paired-end reads carrying CDR3. Via MiXCR, TCRdb re-called the 5' RACE reads, giving one row per CDR3 protein. The data contain roughly 700,000 distinct CDR3 sequences, approximately 50% of them seen just once; the ten biggest clones take up 25% to 35%. The data originate from a study of blood T cells in healthy people across ages. Across the whole study: About one barcoded beta molecule per two T cells was captured by template switching. General observations from the study: Total diversity from one million sequenced T cells was likely underestimated.

CDR3 length: 12 residues. The germline CDR1 and CDR2 sequences are DFQATT and SNEGSKA (reference sequence). The ends were cut back, 3 bases at V and 1 base at J, with 7 bases in the middle. Sequenced: blood. The receptor comes from a woman aged 55-69 years in good health. The chain has TRBV20-1 and TRBJ2-7; tentatively, D is TRBD2 (5 bases). CDR3 sequence reads: CSASGISYEQYF. DNA for the CDR3: TGCAGTGCTAGCGGGATATCCTACGAGCAGTACTTC.